This passage covers 20 T cell receptor beta chains from one sample sequenced in a study of PD-L1 blockade in urothelial cancer. Here immunoSEQ multiplex PCR was the method, and the copy in TCRdb shows in-frame clones only, minus some. The sample has about 30,000 clones; 80% to 85% are singletons. The time point here: peripheral blood 6 weeks after treatment start. Here the sequenced sample was PBMCs, taken around atezolizumab (anti-PD-L1) treatment. The receptors stem from a man between 70 and 80 years old with urothelial cancer.

J is TRBJ1-5 and V is TRBV5-1, with 7 positions matching TRBD1. Per the germline V gene, CDR1 is SGHRS and CDR2 is YFSETQ. V lost 4 bases, J lost 3 bases, and 7 bases stayed unmatched. The CDR3 extends over 15 amino acids. CDR3: CASSPNTGDNQPQHF. CDR3 nucleotide sequence: TGCGCCAGCAGCCCGAATACAGGGGACAATCAGCCCCAGCATTTT.

The V gene is TRBV5-4, the J gene TRBJ2-5, with a weak D call TRBD1 (5 bases). Per the germline V gene, CDR1 is SGHNT and CDR2 is YYREEE (reference sequence). The V end lost 0 bases, the J end lost 5 bases, and 5 bases lay between the germline ends. The CDR3 spans 12 residues. CDR3 DNA sequence: TGTGCCAGCAGCTTGGAGGGGGAGACCCAGTACTTC. Translation gives CASSLEGETQYF.

The chain couples TRBV7-6 to TRBJ1-2, with a weak D call TRBD1 (5 bases). The V gene lost 10 bases and the J gene lost 6 bases, with 27 bases spanning the gap. CDR3 size: 16 residues. Germline V gene sequence: CDR1 SGHVS, CDR2 FNYEAQ. The CDR3 coding sequence is TGTGCCACCCGAGCTCGGGGGACGGCAAACAACCATGGCTACACCTTC. Its translation is CATRARGTANNHGYTF. The variable domain in full, with the rest retrieved from reference TRBV7-6 and TRBJ1-2, is GAGVSQSPRYKVTKRGQDVALRCDPISGHVSLYWYRQALGQGPEFLTYFNYEAQQDKSGLPNDRFSAERPEGSISTLTIQRTEQRDSAMYRCATRARGTANNHGYTFGSGTRLTVV.

V and J are TRBV6-1 and TRBJ1-3; D not resolved. In germline, CDR1 is MNHNS, CDR2 SASEGT. This CDR3 has 14 residues. Trimming shortened V by 6 bases and J by 0 bases, and 9 bases separated the two germline ends. DNA of the CDR3: TGTGCCAGCAGAGCCGTGATCTCTGGAAACACCATATATTTT. Its translation is CASRAVISGNTIYF.

The gene calls are TRBV5-4 and TRBJ2-7; 13 positions agree with TRBD2. CDR3 length equals 17 residues. V lost 1 base and J lost 1; bases outside the gene matches: 5. Germline lookup yields CDR1 SGHNT and CDR2 YYREEE (reference sequence). For the CDR3, the DNA is TGTGCCAGCAGCTTGTCGGGACTAGCGGGACTTTCCTACGAGCAGTACTTC. Protein product: CASSLSGLAGLSYEQYF.

The chain joins TRBV7-7 to TRBJ2-2; tentative D call: TRBD1 (5 bases). Germline lookup yields CDR1 SSHAT and CDR2 FNYEAQ (reference sequence). This CDR3 has 15 residues. V was pared by 3 bases and J by 2 bases, with 10 bases between. Written as DNA, the CDR3 is TGTGCCAGCAGCTTTAGCAGGGTAAACACCGGGGAGCTGTTTTTT. Its translation: CASSFSRVNTGELFF.

The chain employs TRBV6-1 and TRBJ2-2; 10 bases fit TRBD1. Germline CDR1 reads MNHNS; CDR2 reads SASEGT. The CDR3 is made up of 15 amino acids. With V trimmed by 6 bases and J by 5 bases, 6 bases remained unmatched. For the CDR3, the DNA is TGTGCCAGCAGACCCGACAGGGGGCAAACCGGGGAGCTGTTTTTT. As protein: CASRPDRGQTGELFF.

This sequence joins TRBV5-1 and TRBJ1-2; D perhaps matches TRBD1 (5 bases). CDR3 length equals 13 residues. CDR1 and CDR2 from the germline V gene are SGHRS and YFSETQ. The V and J ends lost 2 bases and 6 bases respectively, with 11 bases between them. The CDR3, as DNA: TGCGCCAGCAGCTTTGGGGGAGGGAATGGCTACACCTTC. Translated, it gives CASSFGGGNGYTF.

A few counts support this clone. The V gene is TRBV30, the J gene TRBJ2-1, with 7 nucleotides matching TRBD2. CDR3 length: 14 residues. V was clipped by 3 bases and J by 7 bases; unmatched bases: 9. Germline values: CDR1 GTSNPN, CDR2 SVGIG (reference sequence). For the CDR3, the DNA is TGTGCCTGGAGCCCTGGGGGAGGGTTTAATGAGCAGTTCTTC. It specifies CAWSPGGGFNEQFF.

The chain joins TRBV7-3 to TRBJ2-2; 8 bases fit TRBD1. The CDR3 has 14 amino acids. Germline lookup yields CDR1 SGHTA and CDR2 FQGTGA. V lost 7 bases and J lost 4; bases outside the gene matches: 5. CDR3 DNA sequence: TGTGCCAGCACGGAAACAGGGGGCACCGGGGAGCTGTTTTTT. It codes for CASTETGGTGELFF.

V gene TRBV28 combines with J gene TRBJ2-3; D is perhaps TRBD2 (6 bases). The germline gives CDR1 MDHEN, CDR2 SYDVKM. The CDR3 is 13 amino acids. Trimming removed 9 bases at V and 4 bases at J, with 14 bases between. The CDR3 nucleotides read TGTGCCAGAGGAGGGGAGAGTGCAGATACGCAGTATTTT. This translates into CARGGESADTQYF.

Here the CDR3 reads CASSLATVAGQETQYF. DNA of the CDR3: TGCGCCAGCAGCTTGGCCACAGTTGCTGGGCAAGAGACCCAGTACTTC. The rearrangement uses TRBV5-1 and TRBJ2-5; D is ambiguous. This CDR3 is built from 16 residues. V was trimmed by 0 bases and J by 2 bases, leaving 14 bases between them. From germline, CDR1 is SGHRS and CDR2 YFSETQ.

This sequence joins TRBV9 and TRBJ2-4; a weak D match, TRBD2 (6 bases). Trimming removed 1 base from V and 8 bases from J, with 16 bases in between. The CDR3 has 15 residues. The germline V gene encodes CDR1 SGDLS and CDR2 YYNGEE. The CDR3 sequence is CASSVTAGGRDIQYF. The CDR3 DNA is TGTGCCAGCAGCGTAACGGCCGGGGGACGGGACATTCAGTACTTC.

V usage is TRBV19 and J usage is TRBJ1-2; D ambiguous. This CDR3 region has 14 residues. Germline values: CDR1 LNHDA, CDR2 SQIVND (reference sequence). Trimming cost V 1 base and J 2 bases, with 8 bases left between them. CDR3 coding DNA: TGTGCCAGTAGTATAGTGGCGGGCAACTATGGCTACACCTTC. Residues: CASSIVAGNYGYTF.

The CDR3 reads CATRLSREWNEQFF. CDR3 nucleotides: TGTGCCACTCGTCTTAGCAGGGAATGGAATGAGCAGTTCTTC. This chain links TRBV6-5 with TRBJ2-1; D might be TRBD1 (5 bases). The CDR3 length is 14 residues. Germline V lookup: CDR1 MNHEY, CDR2 SVGAGI. Trimming pared 10 bases from V and 7 bases from J, leaving 20 bases between.

This chain connects TRBV5-1 to TRBJ1-1; tentatively, D is TRBD1 (6 bases). Trimming removed 6 bases from V and 1 base from J, with 13 bases in between. The CDR3 has 14 residues. Germline V lookup: CDR1 SGHRS, CDR2 YFSETQ. In nucleotides, the CDR3 is TGCGCCAGCACCCTAGGGACAACGAACACTGAAGCTTTCTTT. Its translation is CASTLGTTNTEAFF.

Concerning this clone: One end of the junction is discordant with germline, which a read error may explain. Within the sample, other DNA sequences also encode this same CDR3. The chain links TRBV9 to TRBJ2-2; no reliable D call. From germline, CDR1 is SGDLS and CDR2 YYNGEE. The CDR3 spans 18 residues. CDR3 sequence reads: CASSVSIRPHSNTGELFF. The CDR3 bases are TGCGCCAGCAGCGTCTCGATCCGTCCCCACTCGAACACCGGGGAGCTGTTTTTT.

This chain uses TRBV7-9 with TRBJ1-3; perhaps TRBD1 as D (6 bases). V was shortened by 5 bases and J by 3 bases, with 14 bases between the two germline ends. Looked up from germline, CDR1 is SEHNR and CDR2 is FQNEAQ (reference sequence). This CDR3 is built from 15 residues. The CDR3 nucleotides are TGTGCCAGCAGCCCCGAGGGGGTCTTTGGAAACACCATATATTTT. It translates to CASSPEGVFGNTIYF.

V and J are TRBV18 and TRBJ1-1; a possible D gene is TRBD1 (5 bases). The germline V and J ends were trimmed by 5 bases and 0 bases, with 13 bases remaining between them. This CDR3 is 15 amino acids long. Germline values: CDR1 KGHSH, CDR2 LQKENI. The CDR3 protein is CASSLLTAMNTEAFF. DNA for the CDR3: TGTGCCAGCTCATTACTGACAGCCATGAACACTGAAGCTTTCTTT.

The chain employs TRBV27 and TRBJ2-3; the match to TRBD1 covers 9 bases. Germline V CDR1 and CDR2: MNHEY, SMNVEV (reference sequence). V lost 4 bases and J lost 4; bases outside the gene matches: 3. The CDR3 length is 14 residues. CDR3 residues: CASSWTGVSDTQYF. CDR3 in DNA: TGTGCCAGCAGTTGGACAGGGGTCTCAGATACGCAGTATTTT.